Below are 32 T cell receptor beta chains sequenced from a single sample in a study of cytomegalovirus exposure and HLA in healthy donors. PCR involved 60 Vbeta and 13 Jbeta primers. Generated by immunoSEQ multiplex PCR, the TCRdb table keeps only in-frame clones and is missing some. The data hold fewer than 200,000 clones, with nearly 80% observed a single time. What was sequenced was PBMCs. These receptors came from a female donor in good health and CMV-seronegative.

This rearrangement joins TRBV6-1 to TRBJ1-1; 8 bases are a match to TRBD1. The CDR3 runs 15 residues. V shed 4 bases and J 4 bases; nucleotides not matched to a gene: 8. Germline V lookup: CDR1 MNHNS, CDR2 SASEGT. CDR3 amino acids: CASSAQGARGTEAFF. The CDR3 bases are TGTGCCAGCAGTGCTCAGGGGGCGCGTGGCACTGAAGCTTTCTTT.

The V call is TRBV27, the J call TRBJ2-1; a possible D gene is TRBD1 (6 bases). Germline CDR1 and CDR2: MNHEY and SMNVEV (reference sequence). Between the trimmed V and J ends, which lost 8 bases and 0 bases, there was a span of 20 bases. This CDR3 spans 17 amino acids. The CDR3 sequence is CASRMGTHLSSYNEQFF. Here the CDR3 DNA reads TGTGCCAGCCGAATGGGGACACACCTAAGCTCCTACAATGAGCAGTTCTTC.

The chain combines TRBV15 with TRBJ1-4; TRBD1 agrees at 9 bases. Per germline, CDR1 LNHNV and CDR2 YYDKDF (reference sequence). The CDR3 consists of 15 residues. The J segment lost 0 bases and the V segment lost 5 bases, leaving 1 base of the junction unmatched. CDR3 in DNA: TGTGCCACCAGCCGACAGGGGGCAACTAATGAAAAACTGTTTTTT. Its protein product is CATSRQGATNEKLFF.

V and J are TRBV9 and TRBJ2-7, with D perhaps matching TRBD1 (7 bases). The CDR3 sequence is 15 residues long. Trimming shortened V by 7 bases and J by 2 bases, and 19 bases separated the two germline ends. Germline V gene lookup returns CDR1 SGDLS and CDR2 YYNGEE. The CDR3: CASSRGVSDTYEQYF. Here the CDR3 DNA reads TGTGCCAGCTCCAGGGGGGTTTCGGATACCTACGAGCAGTACTTC.

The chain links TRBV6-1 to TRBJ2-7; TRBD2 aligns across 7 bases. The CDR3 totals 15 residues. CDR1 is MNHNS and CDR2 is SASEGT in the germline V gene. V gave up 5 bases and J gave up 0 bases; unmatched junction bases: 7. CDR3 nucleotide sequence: TGTGCCAGCAGTCGGGGAGCGGGAAGCTCCTACGAGCAGTACTTC. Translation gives CASSRGAGSSYEQYF.

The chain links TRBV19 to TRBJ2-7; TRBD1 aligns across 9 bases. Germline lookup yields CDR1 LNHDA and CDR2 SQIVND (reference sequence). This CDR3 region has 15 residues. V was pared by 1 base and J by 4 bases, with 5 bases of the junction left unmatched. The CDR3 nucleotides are TGTGCCAGTAGTATAGCCGGGACAGGGCGGTACGAGCAGTACTTC. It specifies CASSIAGTGRYEQYF.

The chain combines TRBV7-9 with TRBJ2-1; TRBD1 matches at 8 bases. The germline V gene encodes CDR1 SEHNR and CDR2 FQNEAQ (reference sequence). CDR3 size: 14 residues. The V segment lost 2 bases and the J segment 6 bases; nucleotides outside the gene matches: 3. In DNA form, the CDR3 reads TGTGCCAGCAGCTTAAGGGACAGGTTCAATGAGCAGTTCTTC. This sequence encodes CASSLRDRFNEQFF.

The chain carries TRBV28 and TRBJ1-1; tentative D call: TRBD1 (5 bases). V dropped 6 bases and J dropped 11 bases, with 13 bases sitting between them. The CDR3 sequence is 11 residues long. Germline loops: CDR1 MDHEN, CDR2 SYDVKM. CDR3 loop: CASRRGRAAFF. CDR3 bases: TGTGCCAGCAGGCGAGGCAGGGCTGCTTTCTTT.

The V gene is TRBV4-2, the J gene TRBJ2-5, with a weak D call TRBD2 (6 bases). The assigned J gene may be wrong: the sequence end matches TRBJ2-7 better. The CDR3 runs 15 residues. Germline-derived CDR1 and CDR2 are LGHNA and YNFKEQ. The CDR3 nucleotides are TGTGCCAGCAGCCAAGAGAGCGGGTGGGCCTACGAGCAGTACTTC. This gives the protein CASSQESGWAYEQYF.

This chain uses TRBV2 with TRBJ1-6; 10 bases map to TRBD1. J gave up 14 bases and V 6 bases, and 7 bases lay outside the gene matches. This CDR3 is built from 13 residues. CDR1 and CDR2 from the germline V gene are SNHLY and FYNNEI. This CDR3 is CASSPTGGFTLHF. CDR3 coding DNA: TGTGCCAGCAGCCCGACAGGGGGCTTTACCCTCCACTTT.

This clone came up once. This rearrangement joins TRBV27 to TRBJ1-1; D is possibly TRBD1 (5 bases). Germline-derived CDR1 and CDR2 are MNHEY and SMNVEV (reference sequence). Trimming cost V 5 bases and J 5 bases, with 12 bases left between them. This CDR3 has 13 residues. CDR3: CASSPEGRTEAFF. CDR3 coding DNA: TGTGCCAGCAGTCCGGAGGGGAGAACTGAAGCTTTCTTT.

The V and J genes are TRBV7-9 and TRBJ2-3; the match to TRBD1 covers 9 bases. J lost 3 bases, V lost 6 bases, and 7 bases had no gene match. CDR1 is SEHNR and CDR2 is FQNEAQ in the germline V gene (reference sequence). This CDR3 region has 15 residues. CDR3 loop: CASSPRDRATDTQYF. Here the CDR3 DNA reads TGTGCCAGCAGTCCCCGGGACAGGGCTACAGATACGCAGTATTTT.

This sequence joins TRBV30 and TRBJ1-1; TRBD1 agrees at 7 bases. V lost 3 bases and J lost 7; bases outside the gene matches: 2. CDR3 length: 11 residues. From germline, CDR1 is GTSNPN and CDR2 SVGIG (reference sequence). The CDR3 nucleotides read TGTGCCTGGAGGACAGGGTATGAAGCTTTCTTT. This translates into CAWRTGYEAFF.

CDR3 nucleotides: TGTGCCAGCAGTGGCGGACAGGTCACCGGGGAGCTGTTTTTT. Translation: CASSGGQVTGELFF. The chain has TRBV2 and TRBJ2-2; TRBD1 agrees at 7 bases. Trimming removed 4 bases from V and 4 bases from J; junction bases left unmatched: 3. The length of the CDR3 is 14 residues. Germline lookup yields CDR1 SNHLY and CDR2 FYNNEI. The full variable domain, completed using reference TRBV2 and TRBJ2-2, is EPEVTQTPSHQVTQMGQEVILRCVPISNHLYFYWYRQILGQKVEFLVSFYNNEISEKSEIFDDQFSVERPDGSNFTLKIRSTKLEDSAMYFCASSGGQVTGELFFGEGSRLTVL.

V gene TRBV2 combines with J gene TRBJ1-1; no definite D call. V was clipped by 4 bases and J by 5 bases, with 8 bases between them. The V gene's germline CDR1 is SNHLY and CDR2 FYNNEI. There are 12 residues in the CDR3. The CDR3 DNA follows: TGTGCCAGCAGTGTTGTGTATACTGAAGCTTTCTTT. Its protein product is CASSVVYTEAFF. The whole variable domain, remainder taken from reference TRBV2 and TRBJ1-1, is EPEVTQTPSHQVTQMGQEVILRCVPISNHLYFYWYRQILGQKVEFLVSFYNNEISEKSEIFDDQFSVERPDGSNFTLKIRSTKLEDSAMYFCASSVVYTEAFFGQGTRLTVV.

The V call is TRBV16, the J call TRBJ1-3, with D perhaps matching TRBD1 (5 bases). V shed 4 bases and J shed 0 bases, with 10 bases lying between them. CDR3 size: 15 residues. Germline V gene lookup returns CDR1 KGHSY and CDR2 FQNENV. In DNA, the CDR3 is TGTGCCAGCAGCCCGGGGGGTCACTCTGGAAACACCATATATTTT. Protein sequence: CASSPGGHSGNTIYF. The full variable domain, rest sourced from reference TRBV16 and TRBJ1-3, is GEEVAQTPKHLVRGEGQKAKLYCAPIKGHSYVFWYQQVLKNEFKFLISFQNENVFDETGMPKERFSAKCLPNSPCSLEIQATKLEDSAVYFCASSPGGHSGNTIYFGEGSWLTVV.

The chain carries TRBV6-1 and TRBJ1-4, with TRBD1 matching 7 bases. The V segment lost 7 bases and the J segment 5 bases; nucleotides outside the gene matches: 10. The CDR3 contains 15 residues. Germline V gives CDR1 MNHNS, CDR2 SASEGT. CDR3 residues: CASNPRQGLNEKLFF. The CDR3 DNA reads TGTGCCAGCAACCCAAGACAGGGTTTAAATGAAAAACTGTTTTTT.

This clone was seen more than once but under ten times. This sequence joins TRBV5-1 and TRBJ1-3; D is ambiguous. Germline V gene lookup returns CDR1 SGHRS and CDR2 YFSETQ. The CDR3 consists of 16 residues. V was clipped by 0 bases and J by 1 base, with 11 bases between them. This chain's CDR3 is CASSLVIGGSGNTIYF. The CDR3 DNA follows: TGCGCCAGCAGCTTGGTCATAGGAGGTTCTGGAAACACCATATATTTT.

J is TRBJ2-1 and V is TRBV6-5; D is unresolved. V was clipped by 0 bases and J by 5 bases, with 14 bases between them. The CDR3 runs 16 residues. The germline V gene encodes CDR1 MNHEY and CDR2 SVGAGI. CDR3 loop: CASSYSKRLVHNEQFF. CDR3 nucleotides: TGTGCCAGCAGTTACTCGAAGAGATTGGTCCACAATGAGCAGTTCTTC.

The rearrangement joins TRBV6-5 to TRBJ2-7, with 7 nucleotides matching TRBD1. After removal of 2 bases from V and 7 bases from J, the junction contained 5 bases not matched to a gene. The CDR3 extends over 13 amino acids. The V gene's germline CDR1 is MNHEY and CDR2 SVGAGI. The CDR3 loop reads CASSYLGQREQYF. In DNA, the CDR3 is TGTGCCAGCAGTTACCTGGGACAGCGAGAGCAGTACTTC.

CDR3 region: CASSQDRNQPQHF. CDR3 DNA: TGCGCCAGCAGCCAAGATCGGAATCAGCCCCAGCATTTT. The chain joins TRBV4-1 to TRBJ1-5; D is ambiguous. V shed 0 bases and J shed 4 bases, with 4 bases lying between them. The germline V gene has CDR1 MGHRA and CDR2 YSYEKL. This CDR3 is 13 amino acids long.

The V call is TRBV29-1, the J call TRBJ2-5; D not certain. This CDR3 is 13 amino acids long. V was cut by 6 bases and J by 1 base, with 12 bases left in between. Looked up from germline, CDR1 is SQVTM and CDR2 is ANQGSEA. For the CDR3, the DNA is TGCAGCGTGGAACTTATTATCCAAGAGACCCAGTACTTC. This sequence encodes CSVELIIQETQYF.

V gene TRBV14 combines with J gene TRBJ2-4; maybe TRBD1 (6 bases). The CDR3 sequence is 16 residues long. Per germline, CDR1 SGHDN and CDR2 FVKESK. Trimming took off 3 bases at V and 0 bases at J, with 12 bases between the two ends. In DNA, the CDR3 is TGTGCCAGCAGCCAGTCCAACAGGGAAGCCAAAAACATTCAGTACTTC. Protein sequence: CASSQSNREAKNIQYF.

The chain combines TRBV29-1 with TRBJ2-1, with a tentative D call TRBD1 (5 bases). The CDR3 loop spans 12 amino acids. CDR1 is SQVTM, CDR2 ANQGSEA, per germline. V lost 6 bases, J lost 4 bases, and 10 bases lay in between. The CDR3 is CSVADSYNEQFF. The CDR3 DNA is TGCAGCGTCGCTGACAGTTACAATGAGCAGTTCTTC.

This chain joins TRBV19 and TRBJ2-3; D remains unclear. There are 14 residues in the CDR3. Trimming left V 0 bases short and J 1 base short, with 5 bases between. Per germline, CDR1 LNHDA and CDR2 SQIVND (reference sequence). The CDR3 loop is CASSIDPGTDTQYF. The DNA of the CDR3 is TGTGCCAGTAGTATAGATCCTGGCACAGATACGCAGTATTTT. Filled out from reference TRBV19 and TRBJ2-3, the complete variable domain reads DGGITQSPKYLFRKEGQNVTLSCEQNLNHDAMYWYRQDPGQGLRLIYYSQIVNDFQKGDIAEGYSVSREKKESFPLTVTSAQKNPTAFYLCASSIDPGTDTQYFGPGTRLTVL.

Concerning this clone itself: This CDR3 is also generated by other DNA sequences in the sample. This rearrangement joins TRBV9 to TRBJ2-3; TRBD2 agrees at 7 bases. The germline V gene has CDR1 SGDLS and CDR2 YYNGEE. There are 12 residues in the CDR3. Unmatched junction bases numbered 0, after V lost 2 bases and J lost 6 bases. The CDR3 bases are TGTGCCAGCAGCGTGGGGGGGGATACGCAGTATTTT. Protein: CASSVGGDTQYF.

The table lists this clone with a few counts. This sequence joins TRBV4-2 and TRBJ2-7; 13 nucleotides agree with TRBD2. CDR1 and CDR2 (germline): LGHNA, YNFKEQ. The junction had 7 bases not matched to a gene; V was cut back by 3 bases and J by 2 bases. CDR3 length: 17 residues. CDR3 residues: CASSQALTSGRTYEQYF. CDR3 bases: TGTGCCAGCAGCCAGGCATTGACTAGCGGGAGGACCTACGAGCAGTACTTC.

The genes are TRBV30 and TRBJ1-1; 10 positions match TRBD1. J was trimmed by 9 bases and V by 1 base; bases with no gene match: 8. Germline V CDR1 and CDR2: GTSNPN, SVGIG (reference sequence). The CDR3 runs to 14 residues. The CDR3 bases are TGTGCCTGGAGTGCCCTGCGGACAGGGGGGAAAGCTTTCTTT. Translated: CAWSALRTGGKAFF.

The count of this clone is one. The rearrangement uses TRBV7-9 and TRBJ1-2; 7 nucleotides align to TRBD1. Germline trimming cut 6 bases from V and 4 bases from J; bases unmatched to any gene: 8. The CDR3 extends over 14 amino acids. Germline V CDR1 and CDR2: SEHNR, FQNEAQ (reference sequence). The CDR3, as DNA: TGTGCCAGCAGACCCACAGGGGTGGCCTATGGCTACACCTTC. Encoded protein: CASRPTGVAYGYTF.

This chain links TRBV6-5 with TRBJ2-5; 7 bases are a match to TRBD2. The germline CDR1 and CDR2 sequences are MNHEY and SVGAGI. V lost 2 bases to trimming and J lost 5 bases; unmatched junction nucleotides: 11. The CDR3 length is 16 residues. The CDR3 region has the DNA TGTGCCAGCAGTTACGAGCCCGGGAGGCGGCAGGAGACCCAGTACTTC. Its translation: CASSYEPGRRQETQYF.

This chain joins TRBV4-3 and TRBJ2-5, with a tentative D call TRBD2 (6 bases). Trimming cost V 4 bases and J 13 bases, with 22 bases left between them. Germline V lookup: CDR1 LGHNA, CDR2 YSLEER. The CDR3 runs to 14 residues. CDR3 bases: TGCGCCAGCAGCCCCGACCTGGGGCGCGGGACGCCGTACTTC. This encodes CASSPDLGRGTPYF.

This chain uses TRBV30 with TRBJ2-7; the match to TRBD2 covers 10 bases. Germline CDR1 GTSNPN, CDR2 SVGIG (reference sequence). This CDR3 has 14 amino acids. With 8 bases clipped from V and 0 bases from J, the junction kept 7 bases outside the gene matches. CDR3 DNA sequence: TGTGCCCTGAAGCGGGAGGGAAGCTCCTACGAGCAGTACTTC. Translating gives CALKREGSSYEQYF.